These 12 T cell receptor beta chains came from one sample sequenced in a study of blood T cells in healthy people across ages. A sample-barcoded 5' primer and a J-beta primer mix were used in a second PCR of about 7 to 12 cycles. TCRdb passed the 5' RACE reads through MiXCR, listing each CDR3 protein once. The table records about 1.7 million distinct CDR3 sequences, 28% of them present only once. Sequences were obtained from blood. The receptors stem from a woman aged 25 to 39 in good health.

J is TRBJ2-7 and V is TRBV12-3 or TRBV12-4; a possible D gene is TRBD2 (6 bases). The CDR3 is 15 residues long. V lost 4 bases, J lost 0 bases, and 13 bases lay in between. This CDR3 reads CASSSSGLISYEQYF. CDR3 in DNA: TGTGCCAGCAGTTCCTCGGGACTTATCTCCTACGAGCAGTACTTC.

To note about this clonotype: The junction departs from the called germline gene at one end, perhaps through a read error. The chain couples TRBV5-1 to TRBJ1-2; D call uncertain. The CDR3 covers 13 residues. Germline V gene lookup returns CDR1 SGHRS and CDR2 YFSETQ. In DNA, the CDR3 is TGCGCCGGCAGCTTGGCGGTCTCCTATGGCTACACCTTC. It specifies CAGSLAVSYGYTF. The complete variable domain, with remaining parts taken from reference TRBV5-1 and TRBJ1-2, reads KAGVTQTPRYLIKTRGQQVTLSCSPISGHRSVSWYQQTPGQGLQFLFEYFSETQRNKGNFPGRFSGRQFSNSRSEMNVSTLELGDSALYLCAGSLAVSYGYTFGSGTRLTVV.

This clonotype came up a few times. The chain combines TRBV5-1 with TRBJ2-5; TRBD2 matches 8 bases. V was pared by 4 bases and J by 3 bases, with 5 bases of the junction left unmatched. The length of the CDR3 is 14 residues. CDR1 and CDR2 (germline): SGHRS, YFSETQ. Here the CDR3 reads CASSEDGGEETQYF. In DNA form, the CDR3 reads TGCGCCAGCAGCGAGGACGGGGGGGAAGAGACCCAGTACTTC.

A few counts support this clonotype. The chain employs TRBV6-5 and TRBJ2-4; no clear D gene. CDR3 length: 13 amino acids. The V gene's germline CDR1 is MNHEY and CDR2 SVGAGI. Trimming took off 2 bases at V and 5 bases at J, with 7 bases between the two ends. CDR3: CASSYIGENIQYF. The DNA of the CDR3 is TGTGCCAGCAGTTACATTGGAGAAAACATTCAGTACTTC.

This clonotype was observed once. This chain joins TRBV20-1 and TRBJ2-3; the D gene is possibly TRBD1 (5 bases). Trimming pared 6 bases from V and 0 bases from J, leaving 16 bases between. This CDR3 region has 15 residues. Germline V gene data show CDR1 as DFQATT and CDR2 as SNEGSKA (reference sequence). DNA for the CDR3: TGCAGTGCCAAAGGGGTGTTGTCTAGCACAGATACGCAGTATTTT. It translates to CSAKGVLSSTDTQYF.

V gene TRBV27 combines with J gene TRBJ2-6; 7 nucleotides agree with TRBD1. Trimming took 6 bases from V and 0 from J; bases not matched to a gene: 2. The CDR3 has 15 amino acids. Germline-derived CDR1 and CDR2 are MNHEY and SMNVEV (reference sequence). The CDR3 protein is CASRGQYSGANVLTF. CDR3 sequence (DNA): TGTGCCAGCAGGGGACAGTACTCTGGGGCCAACGTCCTGACTTTC.

The chain joins TRBV20-1 to TRBJ1-2; a weak D match, TRBD1 (5 bases). This CDR3 contains 12 residues. Germline assignment: CDR1 DFQATT and CDR2 SNEGSKA (reference sequence). The CDR3 is CRARGRTGDYTF. The CDR3, as DNA: TGCAGGGCCAGAGGCAGGACGGGGGACTACACCTTC.

This clonotype has a count of ten or more. The chain has TRBV29-1 and TRBJ2-1; 11 bases agree with TRBD2. Germline loops: CDR1 SQVTM, CDR2 ANQGSEA. With 4 bases clipped from V and 9 bases from J, the junction kept 5 bases outside the gene matches. The CDR3 covers 13 residues. CDR3 in DNA: TGCAGCGTTGTTTGGCTAGCGGGAGGTGAGCAGTTCTTC. Translation: CSVVWLAGGEQFF.

This chain links TRBV11-2 with TRBJ2-3; D is possibly TRBD2 (7 bases). The germline gives CDR1 SGHAT, CDR2 FQNNGV. With 2 bases removed from V and 2 bases from J, the gap between germline ends came to 14 bases. The CDR3 contains 16 residues. CDR3 DNA sequence: TGTGCCAGCAGCTTAAGAGGGGGGGCCATCACAGATACGCAGTATTTT. The encoded protein is CASSLRGGAITDTQYF.

V and J are TRBV10-3 and TRBJ2-5; D is possibly TRBD2 (7 bases). Per the germline V gene, CDR1 is ENHRY and CDR2 is SYGVKD. The CDR3 loop spans 18 amino acids. Trimming removed 0 bases at V and 3 bases at J, with 20 bases between. CDR3 nucleotides: TGTGCCATCAGTGAGTCGAAGGGGGGGAGGCTATCGGAAGAGACCCAGTACTTC. Its translation: CAISESKGGRLSEETQYF.

The V and J genes are TRBV18 and TRBJ1-1, with TRBD1 identical over 8 bases. V gave up 3 bases and J gave up 1 base; unmatched junction bases: 7. Germline V gives CDR1 KGHSH, CDR2 LQKENI. CDR3 size: 16 residues. CDR3 sequence reads: CASSPGTGGGNTEAFF. The CDR3, as DNA: TGTGCCAGCTCACCCGGGACAGGTGGGGGGAACACTGAAGCTTTCTTT.

This clonotype was counted at least ten times. The genes are TRBV7-3 and TRBJ2-5; 8 nucleotides match TRBD2. In germline, CDR1 is SGHTA, CDR2 FQGTGA. The V and J ends lost 5 bases and 2 bases, in that order; junction bases with no gene match: 4. This CDR3 has 14 amino acids. CDR3 bases: TGTGCCAGCAGCCAGCGGGGGAAACAAGAGACCCAGTACTTC. Translating gives CASSQRGKQETQYF.